A selection of T cell receptor beta chains follows, all from one sample in a study of blood T cell repertoires in COVID-19. The method was immunoSEQ multiplex PCR; TCRdb's version includes in-frame clones alone and lacks a portion of them. The sample holds 20,000 or so clones, around 87% seen once. Source material: peripheral blood. The receptors derive from a man aged 65-85 years with acute or convalescent COVID-19. Both conserved end residues are part of each CDR3. D genes are given only for firm matches. Clone size is not always given. Where it is, it says once, few, many or a class for expanded clones.

cdr3_nt cdr3_aa j_call v_call clone_size d_call
TGTGCCACCAGTGATTCCTCCCCCCTAGCGACCCGAGGAACAGATACGCAGTATTTT CATSDSSPLATRGTDTQYF TRBJ2-3 TRBV24-1 - -
TGTGCCAGCAGCTGGGGGGTGAACACTGAAGCTTTCTTT CASSWGVNTEAFF TRBJ1-1 TRBV9 - -
TGTGCCAGCAGCCCACGGGTCCGCACAGATACGCAGTATTTT CASSPRVRTDTQYF TRBJ2-3 TRBV7-3 - -
TGTGCCAGCAGTTTTCTCGGGTCAGGGGGCCCGAGAAACACCATATATTTT CASSFLGSGGPRNTIYF TRBJ1-3 TRBV28 - TRBD1
TGTGCCAGCAGTCGGCCCCTAGCGGGAATCGGTGAGCAGTTCTTC CASSRPLAGIGEQFF TRBJ2-1 TRBV27 once TRBD2
TGTGCCAGCAGCGTATTCCCAGCAGGCGCCTACGAGCAGTACTTC CASSVFPAGAYEQYF TRBJ2-7 TRBV9 - -
TGTGCCAGCAGCTTGGTCCAGGGGGGTACCGGGGAGCTGTTTTTT CASSLVQGGTGELFF TRBJ2-2 TRBV5-4 - -
TGTGCCAGCAGCCCGACGCAGGGTTCCTACGAGCAGTACTTC CASSPTQGSYEQYF TRBJ2-7 TRBV11-2 - -
TGCAGCGTTGGGGACTACTACAATGAGCAGTTCTTC CSVGDYYNEQFF TRBJ2-1 TRBV29-1 - TRBD2
TGTGCCAGCAGTACTGCTAGTGTGAACACTGAAGCTTTCTTT CASSTASVNTEAFF TRBJ1-1 TRBV3-1/TRBV3-2 - -
TGTGCCACCCAGGGCGGGACCTACGAGCAGTACTTC CATQGGTYEQYF TRBJ2-7 TRBV28 - -
TGCGCCACCAGAAAGACGGGGACCTACGAGCAGTACTTC CATRKTGTYEQYF TRBJ2-7 TRBV5-1 few -
TGCGCCAGCAGCGGGGGACAGACTTTAGGCACTGAAGCTTTCTTT CASSGGQTLGTEAFF TRBJ1-1 TRBV5-1 - TRBD1
TGTGCCAGCAGTTTTGGGGACAGCGTCGGGCAGTTCTTC CASSFGDSVGQFF TRBJ2-1 TRBV12-3/TRBV12-4 - TRBD1
TGTGCCAGCAGGGAAACGGGACAGGGGGCAGGAGGCTACACCTTC CASRETGQGAGGYTF TRBJ1-2 TRBV2 few TRBD1
TGTGCCAGCAGCCCGGGACTAGCGGGGGATACGCAGTATTTT CASSPGLAGDTQYF TRBJ2-3 TRBV11-3 - TRBD2
TGTGCCAGCAGTCAGACATCTAGCAATCAGCCCCAGCATTTT CASSQTSSNQPQHF TRBJ1-5 TRBV6-2/TRBV6-3 - -
TGTGCCAGCAGCTTAGGGGGGACAGAATACAATGAGCAGTTCTTC CASSLGGTEYNEQFF TRBJ2-1 TRBV11-2 - TRBD1
TGCGCCAGCAGCCAAGTAAGCGCGCGGGAGGCAGATACGCAGTATTTT CASSQVSAREADTQYF TRBJ2-3 TRBV4-1 - TRBD2
TGTGCCAGCAGCGTTACAGAGGGAGATGGCTACACCTTC CASSVTEGDGYTF TRBJ1-2 TRBV7-9 - -
TGTGCCAGCAGCCCGTACGGGCAGGGGCGGGGGACTATGCAGAGCTCCTACGAGCAGTACTTC CASSPYGQGRGTMQSSYEQYF TRBJ2-7 TRBV4-2 - -
TGTGCCAGCAGTCCGTGGACTAGCGGGGGGTACAATGAGCAGTTCTTC CASSPWTSGGYNEQFF TRBJ2-1 TRBV27 - TRBD2
TGTGCCAGCAGTTACGCAGGGTTGGGGATCTACGAGCAGTACTTC CASSYAGLGIYEQYF TRBJ2-7 TRBV6-5 - -
TGTGCCAGCAGTTTATCACAGGGGCGGGGTTCACCCCTCCACTTT CASSLSQGRGSPLHF TRBJ1-6 TRBV27 - TRBD1
TGCGCCAGCAGTCAATCGCGACTAGCGGTTTCCTACGAACAGTACTTC CASSQSRLAVSYEQYF TRBJ2-7 TRBV23-1 - TRBD2
TGTGCCAGCACCCTGCAGGGGGGAATCGCCTCCTATAATTCACCCCTCCACTTT CASTLQGGIASYNSPLHF TRBJ1-6 TRBV7-2 once TRBD1
TGTGCTAGTGGTTCCGCAACTAATGAAAAACTGTTTTTT CASGSATNEKLFF TRBJ1-4 TRBV12-5 - -